This TCR beta chain is from a study of shared clonotypes between healthy human individuals. Sequenced by immunoSEQ multiplex PCR; TCRdb stores in-frame clones only, minus some. This table has approximately 2,300,000 clones, roughly 90% appearing once. The CDR3 loop spans 13 amino acids. V was pared by 6 bases and J by 4 bases, with 6 bases of the junction left unmatched. Per the germline V gene, CDR1 is SQVTM and CDR2 is ANQGSEA. The specimen was naive CD4+ T cells from PBMCs. As to subset: CD45RA+ positively selected. This sequence originates from a man younger than 30 in good health. Some clones in this sample may be carry-over from other donors' samples. This chain joins TRBV29-1 and TRBJ1-3; 7 nucleotides align to TRBD1. This CDR3 is CSVRTGGGNTIYF. As DNA, the CDR3 is TGCAGCGTGCGGACAGGAGGGGGAAACACCATATATTTT.